The 9 T cell receptor beta chains listed next were all sequenced from one sample in a study of T-cell reconstitution after alpha-beta-depleted transplantation in children. The TCRbeta library was prepared with unique molecular identifiers. TCRdb reanalysed the PCR reads using MiXCR and keeps one entry per CDR3 protein. The sample comprises a few hundred thousand distinct CDR3 sequences, around 13% of which are singletons, and 2% to 2.5% rests with the top ten. The specimen comprised PBMCs, mostly from graft donor cells, sampled 360 days after TCRalphabeta/CD19-depleted stem cell transplant. The source of these receptors is a male patient aged 10 to 17 who had a stem cell transplant for acute myeloid leukemia, so the T cells may come from the graft donor.

At least ten counts were recorded for this clonotype. The chain is built from TRBV29-1 and TRBJ2-2, with 12 bases aligning to TRBD2. The CDR3 loop spans 16 amino acids. Germline-derived CDR1 and CDR2 are SQVTM and ANQGSEA. V was clipped by 6 bases and J by 6 bases; unmatched bases: 11. CDR3 DNA sequence: TGCAGCGTCGGGGGGACTAGCGGGCGAATGGCCGGGGAGCTGTTTTTT. Amino acids: CSVGGTSGRMAGELFF.

The chain carries TRBV7-9 and TRBJ2-5; tentative D call: TRBD1 (5 bases). Germline values: CDR1 SEHNR, CDR2 FQNEAQ (reference sequence). V shed 6 bases and J shed 6 bases, with 8 bases lying between them. The CDR3 sequence is 11 residues long. CDR3 sequence reads: CASSHRKTQYF. CDR3 coding DNA: TGTGCCAGCAGTCACAGGAAGACCCAGTACTTC.

This clonotype was counted a few times. In DNA, the CDR3 is TGTGCCAGCAGCTTAGTCTGGCGGGGCAAACCCTACGAGCAGTACTTC. This codes for CASSLVWRGKPYEQYF. The gene calls are TRBV11-2 and TRBJ2-7; a possible D gene is TRBD2 (6 bases). Per the germline V gene, CDR1 is SGHAT and CDR2 is FQNNGV. The CDR3 has 16 amino acids. V lost 1 base and J 2 bases, leaving 15 bases between the germline ends. Using reference TRBV11-2 and TRBJ2-7 for the parts outside the CDR3, the full variable domain is EAGVAQSPRYKIIEKRQSVAFWCNPISGHATLYWYQQILGQGPKLLIQFQNNGVVDDSQLPKDRFSAERLKGVDSTLKIQPAKLEDSAVYLCASSLVWRGKPYEQYFGPGTRLTVT.

V is TRBV4-3 and J is TRBJ2-7; 7 bases align to TRBD1. There are 16 residues in the CDR3. The ends lost 1 base at V and 1 base at J; junction bases unmatched: 7. Germline CDR1 and CDR2: LGHNA and YSLEER. The CDR3: CASSQALAGGSYEQYF. CDR3 nucleotide sequence: TGCGCCAGCAGCCAAGCCCTGGCAGGGGGATCCTACGAGCAGTACTTC.

This clonotype was detected ten times or more. The chain carries TRBV13 and TRBJ2-2; 8 nucleotides align to TRBD1. Germline CDR1 PRHDT, CDR2 FYEKMQ (reference sequence). The V gene end was trimmed by 5 bases and the J gene end by 5 bases; junction bases not matched to a gene: 7. The CDR3 is 15 amino acids. CDR3 sequence (DNA): TGTGCCAGCAGCCGGGACAGGCGCATAACCGGGGAGCTGTTTTTT. Protein sequence: CASSRDRRITGELFF.

This clonotype has a handful of counts. This chain joins TRBV4-2 and TRBJ2-5; 10 bases align to TRBD2. This CDR3 contains 18 residues. Germline V gives CDR1 LGHNA, CDR2 YNFKEQ. V lost 0 bases, J lost 2 bases, and 9 bases stayed unmatched. The CDR3 DNA reads TGTGCCAGCAGCCAAGAACGAGCGGGAGGGTCTCATCAAGAGACCCAGTACTTC. Translating gives CASSQERAGGSHQETQYF.

This clonotype was detected many times. This chain connects TRBV7-8 to TRBJ2-4, with D perhaps TRBD1 (6 bases). The V end lost 4 bases, the J end lost 4 bases, and 11 bases lay between the germline ends. There are 14 residues in the CDR3. Germline V gene data show CDR1 as SGHVS and CDR2 as FQNEAQ. The DNA of the CDR3 is TGTGCCAGCAGCTCCTGGACAGAGAAAAACATTCAGTACTTC. This codes for CASSSWTEKNIQYF.

This chain uses TRBV2 with TRBJ1-3; TRBD1 agrees at 7 bases. With 10 bases clipped from V and 0 bases from J, the junction kept 15 bases outside the gene matches. Germline V CDR1 and CDR2: SNHLY, FYNNEI. This CDR3 region has 17 residues. This chain's CDR3 is CATAQGTALSSGNTIYF. The CDR3 bases are TGTGCCACAGCCCAAGGGACAGCTCTTTCCTCTGGAAACACCATATATTTT.

The V and J genes are TRBV7-3 and TRBJ2-7; tentatively, D is TRBD2 (6 bases). Germline V gene sequence: CDR1 SGHTA, CDR2 FQGTGA. Trimming stripped 3 bases from V and 2 bases from J, with 8 bases between. This CDR3 contains 13 residues. CDR3 sequence (DNA): TGTGCCAGCAGCTTCGGGACTGCCTACGAGCAGTACTTC. Amino acid sequence: CASSFGTAYEQYF.